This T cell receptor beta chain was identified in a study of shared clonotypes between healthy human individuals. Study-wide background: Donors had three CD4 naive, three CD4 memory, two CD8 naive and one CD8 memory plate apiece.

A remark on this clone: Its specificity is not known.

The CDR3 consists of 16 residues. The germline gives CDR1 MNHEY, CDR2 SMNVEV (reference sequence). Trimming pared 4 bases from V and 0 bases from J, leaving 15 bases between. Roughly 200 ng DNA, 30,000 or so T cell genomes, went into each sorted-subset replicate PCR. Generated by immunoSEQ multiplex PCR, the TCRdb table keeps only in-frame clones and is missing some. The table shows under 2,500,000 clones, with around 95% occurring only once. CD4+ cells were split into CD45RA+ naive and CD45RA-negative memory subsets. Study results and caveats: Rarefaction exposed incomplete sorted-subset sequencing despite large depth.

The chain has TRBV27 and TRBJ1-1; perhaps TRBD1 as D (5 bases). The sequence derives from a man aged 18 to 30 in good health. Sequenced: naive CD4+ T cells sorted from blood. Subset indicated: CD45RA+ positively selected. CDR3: CASSSPRGKLNTEAFF. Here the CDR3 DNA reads TGTGCCAGCAGTTCCCCCCGGGGGAAGTTGAACACTGAAGCTTTCTTT.